This record looks at one T cell receptor beta chain sequence and its context. This specimen belongs to a study of blood T cell repertoires in COVID-19. About the study: Both acute and convalescent COVID-19 samples were obtained from the United States, Italy and Spain.

Per the original data handling: Amplification from reference gene primers served as the basis for estimated nucleated cell counts. Produced via immunoSEQ multiplex PCR; TCRdb's table is partial and in-frame only. V and J calls and clone size are as listed in that table; D and trimming were resolved from the DNA. The sample records 210,000 or so clones, less than 90% being singletons. V was shortened by 0 bases and J by 4 bases, with 7 bases between the two germline ends. This CDR3 spans 13 amino acids. CDR1 and CDR2 (germline): LGHDT, YNNKEL (reference sequence). The rearrangement uses TRBV3-1 (or the pseudogene TRBV3-2) and TRBJ2-7; TRBD2 is a possible D gene (5 bases). This TCR derives from a human donor in a cohort sampled during active COVID-19. The sequencing sample was made of peripheral blood. Written as DNA, the CDR3 is TGTGCCAGCAGCCAAGAAGGACTTTACGAGCAGTACTTC. Amino acid sequence: CASSQEGLYEQYF.